A selection of T cell receptor beta chains follows, all from one sample in a study of long-term antiretroviral therapy in people with HIV. This table comes from immunoSEQ multiplex PCR, and its TCRdb copy is limited to in-frame clones, with some not included. Among almost 30,000 clones listed, 85% to 90% were seen once. The specimen was unsorted PBMCs, collected 3.2 years before starting antiretroviral therapy. The source of these receptors is a man aged 45-65 years with HIV. Both conserved end residues are part of each CDR3. The order of the fields is V gene, J gene, clone size, D gene, CDR3 protein, CDR3 DNA. The D gene is left open where the match is weak. Rows give clone size only sometimes, using once, few, many, or a class for an expanded clone.

v_call: TRBV5-4; j_call: TRBJ2-2; clone_size: -; d_call: -; cdr3_aa: CASSRWTPDTGELFF; cdr3_nt: TGTGCCAGCAGCCGATGGACCCCGGACACCGGGGAGCTGTTTTTT
v_call: TRBV6-5; j_call: TRBJ2-7; clone_size: -; d_call: TRBD1; cdr3_aa: CASSYWTGSYYEQYF; cdr3_nt: TGTGCCAGCAGTTACTGGACAGGGTCGTACTACGAGCAGTACTTC
v_call: TRBV18; j_call: TRBJ2-1; clone_size: -; d_call: -; cdr3_aa: CASSPPVVNEQFF; cdr3_nt: TGTGCCAGCTCACCACCGGTAGTAAATGAGCAGTTCTTC
v_call: TRBV7-8; j_call: TRBJ2-2; clone_size: -; d_call: -; cdr3_aa: CASSPRDSTSGELFF; cdr3_nt: TGTGCCAGCAGCCCCCGGGACTCCACCAGCGGGGAGCTGTTTTTT
v_call: TRBV4-3; j_call: TRBJ2-6; clone_size: -; d_call: -; cdr3_aa: CASSQDSGANVLTF; cdr3_nt: TGCGCCAGCAGCCAAGATTCTGGGGCCAACGTCCTGACTTTC
v_call: TRBV18; j_call: TRBJ2-3; clone_size: -; d_call: -; cdr3_aa: CATAMWAGGATDTQYF; cdr3_nt: TGTGCCACCGCCATGTGGGCCGGCGGAGCAACAGATACGCAGTATTTT
v_call: TRBV5-1; j_call: TRBJ1-1; clone_size: -; d_call: -; cdr3_aa: CASSFFQGQMNTEAFF; cdr3_nt: TGCGCCAGCAGCTTTTTTCAGGGGCAGATGAACACTGAAGCTTTCTTT
v_call: TRBV9; j_call: TRBJ2-1; clone_size: -; d_call: TRBD2; cdr3_aa: CASSVTPWGGLDEQFF; cdr3_nt: TGTGCCAGCAGCGTCACCCCCTGGGGGGGGTTAGATGAGCAGTTCTTC
v_call: TRBV11-2; j_call: TRBJ2-6; clone_size: -; d_call: TRBD1; cdr3_aa: CASSQRTGRWGANVLTF; cdr3_nt: TGTGCCAGCAGCCAGCGGACAGGCCGATGGGGGGCCAACGTCCTGACTTTC
v_call: TRBV6-5; j_call: TRBJ2-2; clone_size: -; d_call: -; cdr3_aa: CASSYSGNQNTGELFF; cdr3_nt: TGTGCCAGCAGTTACTCTGGCAACCAGAACACCGGGGAGCTGTTTTTT
v_call: TRBV2; j_call: TRBJ2-7; clone_size: once; d_call: -; cdr3_aa: CASGSGTDSYEQYF; cdr3_nt: TGTGCCAGCGGATCCGGGACGGACTCCTACGAGCAGTACTTC
v_call: TRBV10-3; j_call: TRBJ2-3; clone_size: -; d_call: TRBD2; cdr3_aa: CAISESRSSGSSGTSTDTQYF; cdr3_nt: TGTGCCATCAGTGAGTCTAGGTCTAGCGGGAGCTCGGGGACTAGCACAGATACGCAGTATTTT
v_call: TRBV4-1; j_call: TRBJ2-7; clone_size: -; d_call: -; cdr3_aa: CASSQGLATYEQYF; cdr3_nt: TGCGCCAGCAGCCAAGGGCTAGCGACCTACGAGCAGTACTTC
v_call: TRBV5-1; j_call: TRBJ2-7; clone_size: -; d_call: TRBD2; cdr3_aa: CASSWGLAGKPSGEQYF; cdr3_nt: TGCGCCAGCAGCTGGGGACTAGCGGGAAAGCCGTCGGGGGAGCAGTACTTC
v_call: TRBV27; j_call: TRBJ2-1; clone_size: -; d_call: TRBD1; cdr3_aa: CASSLRGQVSYNEQFF; cdr3_nt: TGTGCCAGCAGTTTAAGGGGACAGGTCTCCTACAATGAGCAGTTCTTC
v_call: TRBV7-2; j_call: TRBJ1-2; clone_size: -; d_call: -; cdr3_aa: CASSFPENYGYTF; cdr3_nt: TGTGCCAGCAGCTTCCCGGAGAACTATGGCTACACCTTC
v_call: TRBV6-5; j_call: TRBJ2-1; clone_size: -; d_call: -; cdr3_aa: CASRAKREDNEQFF; cdr3_nt: TGTGCCAGCAGGGCAAAAAGAGAGGATAATGAGCAGTTCTTC
v_call: TRBV6-5; j_call: TRBJ1-2; clone_size: -; d_call: -; cdr3_aa: CASSPTPRDTYGYTF; cdr3_nt: TGTGCCAGCAGTCCAACCCCACGGGACACGTATGGCTACACCTTC
v_call: TRBV6-5; j_call: TRBJ1-2; clone_size: -; d_call: -; cdr3_aa: CASSYSGYGYTF; cdr3_nt: TGTGCCAGCAGTTACTCCGGTTATGGCTACACCTTC
v_call: TRBV15; j_call: TRBJ2-7; clone_size: -; d_call: -; cdr3_aa: CATSREGGYEQYF; cdr3_nt: TGTGCCACCAGCAGGGAGGGGGGATACGAGCAGTACTTC
v_call: TRBV6-6; j_call: TRBJ2-7; clone_size: -; d_call: TRBD1; cdr3_aa: CASSYSGQTDLEQYF; cdr3_nt: TGTGCCAGCAGTTACTCGGGACAGACCGACCTCGAGCAGTACTTC
v_call: TRBV28; j_call: TRBJ2-7; clone_size: -; d_call: TRBD1; cdr3_aa: CASSPRPGQGIYEQYF; cdr3_nt: TGTGCCAGCAGCCCCCGACCGGGACAGGGAATCTACGAGCAGTACTTC
v_call: TRBV11-3; j_call: TRBJ1-1; clone_size: -; d_call: -; cdr3_aa: CASSFWGNTEAFF; cdr3_nt: TGTGCCAGCAGCTTCTGGGGGAACACTGAAGCTTTCTTT
v_call: TRBV25-1; j_call: TRBJ1-1; clone_size: -; d_call: TRBD1; cdr3_aa: CASSGGRDRLVNTEAFF; cdr3_nt: TGTGCCAGCAGTGGTGGGAGGGACAGACTTGTGAACACTGAAGCTTTCTTT
v_call: TRBV7-9; j_call: TRBJ2-3; clone_size: -; d_call: -; cdr3_aa: CASSLDPTDTQYF; cdr3_nt: TGTGCCAGCAGCTTAGATCCAACAGATACGCAGTATTTT
v_call: TRBV7-9; j_call: TRBJ2-2; clone_size: -; d_call: TRBD1; cdr3_aa: CATRRQGSLTGELFF; cdr3_nt: TGTGCCACCCGCCGACAGGGCTCCCTCACCGGGGAGCTGTTTTTT
v_call: TRBV11-3; j_call: TRBJ2-1; clone_size: -; d_call: TRBD2; cdr3_aa: CASSLRPGLENEQFF; cdr3_nt: TGTGCCAGCAGCTTGAGACCGGGACTAGAGAATGAGCAGTTCTTC
v_call: TRBV4-1; j_call: TRBJ2-3; clone_size: -; d_call: -; cdr3_aa: CASSQEAVAGTADTQYF; cdr3_nt: TGCGCCAGCAGCCAAGAGGCGGTTGCGGGTACCGCAGATACGCAGTATTTT
v_call: TRBV5-6; j_call: TRBJ2-1; clone_size: -; d_call: TRBD1; cdr3_aa: CASSSSHRMRQGWQFF; cdr3_nt: TGTGCCAGCAGCTCGAGTCACCGTATGAGACAGGGATGGCAGTTCTTC
v_call: TRBV7-8; j_call: TRBJ2-7; clone_size: -; d_call: TRBD2; cdr3_aa: CASSATSGRVYEQYF; cdr3_nt: TGTGCCAGCAGCGCGACTAGCGGGAGGGTCTACGAGCAGTACTTC
v_call: TRBV27; j_call: TRBJ2-7; clone_size: -; d_call: TRBD1; cdr3_aa: CASSSRQGGEQYF; cdr3_nt: TGTGCCAGCAGTTCCAGACAGGGGGGGGAGCAGTACTTC
v_call: TRBV18; j_call: TRBJ2-1; clone_size: -; d_call: -; cdr3_aa: CASSPVGDGYNEQFF; cdr3_nt: TGTGCCAGCTCACCAGTCGGGGACGGTTACAATGAGCAGTTCTTC
v_call: TRBV5-1; j_call: TRBJ1-1; clone_size: -; d_call: -; cdr3_aa: CASSLTRLTEAFF; cdr3_nt: TGCGCCAGCAGCTTGACCAGGCTAACTGAAGCTTTCTTT
v_call: TRBV2; j_call: TRBJ1-1; clone_size: -; d_call: TRBD1; cdr3_aa: CASRAGGAEYAEAFF; cdr3_nt: TGTGCCAGCAGGGCAGGGGGCGCGGAGTACGCTGAAGCTTTCTTT
v_call: TRBV7-2; j_call: TRBJ2-3; clone_size: -; d_call: TRBD2; cdr3_aa: CASSLVAGGQGITQYF; cdr3_nt: TGTGCCAGCAGCTTAGTGGCGGGAGGTCAGGGGATTACGCAGTATTTT
v_call: TRBV5-4; j_call: TRBJ2-3; clone_size: -; d_call: TRBD1; cdr3_aa: CASSSTGQGFTDTQYF; cdr3_nt: TGTGCCAGCAGCTCCACGGGACAGGGGTTCACAGATACGCAGTATTTT
v_call: TRBV9; j_call: TRBJ2-3; clone_size: -; d_call: -; cdr3_aa: CASSSIWEWSGDTDTQYF; cdr3_nt: TGTGCCAGCAGCTCGATTTGGGAGTGGAGTGGGGACACAGATACGCAGTATTTT
v_call: TRBV10-1; j_call: TRBJ2-2; clone_size: once; d_call: -; cdr3_aa: CASSESAWDTGELFF; cdr3_nt: TGCGCCAGCAGTGAGTCGGCCTGGGACACCGGGGAGCTGTTTTTT
v_call: TRBV6-5; j_call: TRBJ2-2; clone_size: -; d_call: TRBD1; cdr3_aa: CASSYSTGDTGELFF; cdr3_nt: TGTGCCAGCAGTTACTCGACAGGGGACACCGGGGAGCTGTTTTTT
v_call: TRBV6-1; j_call: TRBJ1-3; clone_size: -; d_call: -; cdr3_aa: CASREGYSGNTIYF; cdr3_nt: TGTGCCAGCAGGGAGGGATACTCTGGAAACACCATATATTTT
v_call: TRBV2; j_call: TRBJ2-1; clone_size: -; d_call: TRBD2; cdr3_aa: CASSPGLAGGGYNEQFF; cdr3_nt: TGTGCCAGCAGCCCGGGACTAGCGGGAGGAGGGTACAATGAGCAGTTCTTC
v_call: TRBV9; j_call: TRBJ1-1; clone_size: -; d_call: TRBD1; cdr3_aa: CASSVDQGADTEAFF; cdr3_nt: TGTGCCAGCAGCGTAGATCAGGGGGCGGACACTGAAGCTTTCTTT
v_call: TRBV7-2; j_call: TRBJ2-7; clone_size: few; d_call: -; cdr3_aa: CASSYYYEQYF; cdr3_nt: TGTGCCAGCAGCTATTACTACGAGCAGTACTTC
v_call: TRBV5-1; j_call: TRBJ1-1; clone_size: -; d_call: -; cdr3_aa: CASSLGVNTEAFF; cdr3_nt: TGCGCCAGCAGCTTGGGAGTGAACACTGAAGCTTTCTTT
v_call: TRBV20-1; j_call: TRBJ2-4; clone_size: -; d_call: -; cdr3_aa: CSASALNIQYF; cdr3_nt: TGCAGTGCTAGTGCCCTAAACATTCAGTACTTC
v_call: TRBV25-1; j_call: TRBJ1-6; clone_size: -; d_call: -; cdr3_aa: CASSEYLSSYNSPLHF; cdr3_nt: TGTGCCAGCAGTGAGTACCTGAGCTCCTATAATTCACCCCTCCACTTT
v_call: TRBV15; j_call: TRBJ1-4; clone_size: -; d_call: -; cdr3_aa: CATIRSGATNEKLFF; cdr3_nt: TGTGCCACCATCAGGTCCGGCGCAACTAATGAAAAACTGTTTTTT
v_call: TRBV18; j_call: TRBJ1-3; clone_size: -; d_call: -; cdr3_aa: CASSPLKGNTIYF; cdr3_nt: TGTGCCAGCTCACCATTGAAAGGAAACACCATATATTTT